This T cell receptor (beta chain) came from a study of CD8+CD57+ T cells in acquired aplastic anemia. At the level of the study: Average DNA yield from sorted CD4+ and CD8+ cells was approximately 3 ug.

On this clonotype: One end of the junction does not line up with germline, which may come from a read error.

CD8+CD57+ cell expansion, shown by flow cytometry, had occurred in the patients selected for sequencing. Per the germline V gene, CDR1 is ENHRY and CDR2 is SYGVKD. The CDR3 extends over 17 amino acids. Genomic DNA served as template for TCR beta VDJ and CDR3 profiling. TCRdb reprocessed the reads with MiXCR, giving one entry per CDR3 protein. The sample has 200,000 to 300,000 distinct CDR3 sequences; approximately 45% are singletons. This clonotype was obtained from a human donor with aplastic anemia. The J gene is TRBJ2-4, the V gene TRBV10-3, with 8 nucleotides matching TRBD1. The sample consisted of sorted CD4+, CD8+, or CD8+CD57+ T cells (not recorded which) from PBMCs. CDR3 in amino acids: CAISESSAGGVFNIRYF. CDR3 coding DNA: TGTGCCATTAGTGAGTCATCGGCAGGGGGCGTCTTCAACATTCGGTACTTC.